The clone carrying this TCR beta chain was counted only a few times. The sample belongs to a study of blood T cell repertoires in COVID-19. Background on the study: The analysed material was cDNA or gDNA that came from T cells, B-cell-depleted T cells, or PBMCs.

Per the original methods: Counts of nucleated cells, estimated from reference gene primer amplification, were obtained. Measured with immunoSEQ multiplex PCR; TCRdb has only the in-frame clones, and not every one. From that table come the V and J calls and clone size; the DNA was used to work out D and trimming. This sample has around 100,000 clones, with more than 60% found just once. V lost 1 base, J lost 6 bases, and 12 bases lay in between. Germline loops: CDR1 KGHSH, CDR2 LQKENI. There are 14 residues in the CDR3. Sequencing input: peripheral blood. The J gene is TRBJ1-1, the V gene TRBV18; D might be TRBD1 (6 bases). The sequence came from a man in his 70s with active or convalescent COVID-19. The CDR3 bases are TGTGCCAGCTCACCACAGGGGGAGACGGCTGAAGCTTTCTTT. Amino acid sequence: CASSPQGETAEAFF.